Below, one T cell receptor beta chain is given with its context. Its specificity is not known. Terminally differentiated effector memory CD45RA+ cells were excluded by CCR7 positive selection of CD45RO-negative cells. The donor population consisted of healthy HIV-negative adults with no recent acute infections or vaccinations. TCRdb keeps only in-frame clones here, not all; method: immunoSEQ multiplex PCR. The table shows 1.5 million to 2.5 million clones, with approximately 94% occurring only once. The data belong to a study of shared clonotypes between healthy human individuals. Findings and limits, study-wide: Naive CD4 clonotype sharing across a few donors was about 5%. Estimated clonotype richness was generally higher in naive than memory subsets.

The CDR3 runs 19 residues. Unmatched junction bases numbered 14, after V lost 0 bases and J lost 5 bases. Germline V gene sequence: CDR1 GTSNPN, CDR2 SVGIG (reference sequence). The clonotype originates from a man aged 18-30 years in good health. The chain is built from TRBV30 and TRBJ2-5; 14 bases match TRBD2. Sequencing was performed on naive CD8+ T cells sorted from blood. The DNA for the CDR3 is TGTGCCTGGAGTGTGTTGGGCATGACTAGCGGGAGGGCAGGGGAGACCCAGTACTTC. Its translation is CAWSVLGMTSGRAGETQYF. Complete variable domain (other parts from reference TRBV30 and TRBJ2-5): SQTIHQWPATLVQPVGSPLSLECTVEGTSNPNLYWYRQAAGRGLQLLFYSVGIGQISSEVPQNLSASRPQDRQFILSSKKLLLSDSGFYLCAWSVLGMTSGRAGETQYFGPGTRLLVL.